The sample holds many counts of the clone carrying this T cell receptor beta chain. It was with unique molecular identifiers that the TCRbeta library was prepared. TCRdb analysed the PCR reads with MiXCR anew, one entry per CDR3 protein. Of 260,000 or so distinct CDR3 sequences in the sample, more than 10% were seen once. The source of the sample is a study of T-cell reconstitution after alpha-beta-depleted transplantation in children. The CDR3 totals 12 residues. V dropped 10 bases and J dropped 6 bases, with 14 bases sitting between them. Germline V gene lookup returns CDR1 MNHNY and CDR2 SVGAGI (reference sequence).

V is TRBV6-6 and J is TRBJ2-3; no definite D call. The sequenced sample was PBMCs from the stem cell graft donor, obtained from the stem cell graft. This receptor was identified in a human donor who donated a stem cell graft to a child with acute lymphoblastic leukemia. As DNA, the CDR3 is TGTGCCATTTCCCCTCCTGGTGATACGCAGTATTTT. It yields the protein CAISPPGDTQYF.